Listed below are T cell receptor beta chains from one sample, sequenced in a study of blood T cell repertoires in COVID-19. The repertoire was sequenced with immunoSEQ multiplex PCR; TCRdb's copy has only in-frame clones and lacks some. Of roughly 290,000 clones in the sample, 89% were seen once. Material for sequencing was peripheral blood. These TCRs come from a woman in her sixties or seventies with acute or convalescent COVID-19. Each CDR3 is given with its conserved first and last residue. Each record gives: J gene, clone size, D gene, CDR3 length, V gene, CDR3 protein, CDR3 DNA. A D gene is named only where the DNA matches it firmly. Expanded clones are given a class, and other clones once, few, many or no size at all.

TRBJ2-7,once,TRBD2,15,TRBV7-8,CASSKLTSVSYEQYF,TGTGCCAGCAGCAAACTGACTAGCGTATCCTACGAGCAGTACTTC
TRBJ2-5,.,TRBD1,15,TRBV6-5,CASRGTGQGQETQYF,TGTGCCAGCAGGGGTACAGGACAGGGTCAAGAGACCCAGTACTTC
TRBJ1-2,.,.,15,TRBV10-3,CAISAFSRRLDGYTF,TGTGCCATCAGTGCATTCTCCAGGCGCTTGGATGGCTACACCTTC
TRBJ1-1,once,.,15,TRBV18,CASSPGKRVNTEAFF,TGTGCCAGCTCACCAGGCAAACGGGTGAACACTGAAGCTTTCTTT
TRBJ1-6,once,.,17,TRBV6-2/TRBV6-3,CASSYGLRASYNSPLHF,TGTGCCAGCAGTTACGGTCTTCGAGCTTCCTATAATTCACCCCTCCACTTT
TRBJ1-1,.,TRBD1,13,TRBV6-2/TRBV6-3,CASSNPTGRKTFF,TGTGCCAGCAGTAACCCGACAGGGAGGAAAACTTTCTTT
TRBJ2-3,.,.,14,TRBV27,CASSLSAGTDTQYF,TGTGCCAGCAGTTTATCGGCCGGCACAGATACGCAGTATTTT
TRBJ2-3,.,.,14,TRBV7-2,CASSLPPTTDTQYF,TGTGCCAGCAGCTTACCACCTACCACAGATACGCAGTATTTT
TRBJ1-1,.,.,13,TRBV2,CASSLDKDTEAFF,TGTGCCAGCAGTTTGGACAAGGACACTGAAGCTTTCTTT
TRBJ2-5,.,.,14,TRBV7-2,CASSSSADSGTQYF,TGTGCCAGCAGCTCCTCGGCCGACTCCGGGACCCAGTACTTC
TRBJ1-2,.,.,13,TRBV28,CASRQYGVQGYTF,TGTGCCAGCAGGCAATACGGGGTTCAAGGCTACACCTTC
TRBJ2-2,few,.,14,TRBV5-1,CASRWTLNTGELFF,TGCGCCAGCCGGTGGACACTAAACACCGGGGAGCTGTTTTTT
TRBJ2-7,.,TRBD1,14,TRBV5-1,CASSPRTGTYEQYF,TGCGCCAGCAGCCCAAGGACAGGGACCTACGAGCAGTACTTC
TRBJ2-7,.,.,15,TRBV19,CASSMRGGILYEQYF,TGTGCCAGTAGTATGAGGGGAGGTATCCTCTACGAGCAGTACTTC
TRBJ2-5,.,.,14,TRBV4-1,CASSPRSPRETQYF,TGCGCCAGCAGCCCCCGAAGCCCGAGGGAGACCCAGTACTTC
TRBJ1-4,.,TRBD1,14,TRBV29-1,CSVLSWDRGEKLFF,TGCAGCGTTCTGTCTTGGGACAGGGGAGAAAAACTGTTTTTT
TRBJ2-2,once,.,15,TRBV6-1,CASSEPLQGAGELFF,TGTGCCAGCAGTGAGCCCCTCCAGGGCGCCGGGGAGCTGTTTTTT
TRBJ1-4,once,.,15,TRBV6-5,CASSLGGGAPEKLFF,TGTGCCAGCAGCCTTGGTGGGGGGGCGCCGGAAAAACTGTTTTTT
TRBJ2-7,.,TRBD2,15,TRBV4-1,CASSHSSGEPYEQYF,TGCGCCAGCAGCCACTCTAGCGGGGAACCCTACGAGCAGTACTTC
TRBJ1-4,.,TRBD1,16,TRBV5-1,CASSRDRGGSNEKLFF,TGCGCCAGCAGCCGAGACAGGGGAGGGTCTAATGAAAAACTGTTTTTT
TRBJ2-1,.,TRBD2,16,TRBV7-9,CASSSPGLAVYNEQFF,TGTGCCAGCAGCTCCCCGGGACTAGCGGTTTACAATGAGCAGTTCTTC
TRBJ1-1,.,.,13,TRBV6-5,CASSSNGQGSAFF,TGTGCCAGCAGTTCAAATGGCCAGGGGTCCGCTTTCTTT
TRBJ2-2,.,.,16,TRBV6-2/TRBV6-3,CASSYPGNERTGELFF,TGTGCCAGCAGTTACCCCGGGAATGAGCGGACCGGGGAGCTGTTTTTT
TRBJ2-1,.,TRBD2,15,TRBV5-4,CASSFGTSGSNEQFF,TGTGCCAGCAGCTTCGGGACTAGCGGGAGTAATGAGCAGTTCTTC
TRBJ2-7,.,TRBD1,15,TRBV18,CASSPGTGIEYEQYF,TGTGCCAGCTCCCCAGGGACAGGCATAGAGTACGAGCAGTACTTC
TRBJ2-1,.,TRBD2,18,TRBV2,CASRPGTSGGNSYNEQFF,TGTGCCAGCAGACCCGGGACTAGCGGGGGGAACTCCTACAATGAGCAGTTCTTC
TRBJ1-1,.,TRBD1,15,TRBV5-4,CASSLGQGGNTEAFF,TGTGCCAGCAGCTTGGGACAGGGTGGGAACACTGAAGCTTTCTTT
TRBJ2-7,.,.,14,TRBV19,CASSIPGLPYEQYF,TGTGCCAGTAGTATCCCAGGGCTCCCCTACGAGCAGTACTTC
TRBJ2-3,.,.,15,TRBV4-2,CASSQGTGSTDTQYF,TGTGCCAGCAGCCAAGGAACCGGGTCCACAGATACGCAGTATTTT
TRBJ2-7,.,TRBD1,13,TRBV5-6,CASSLGTGYEQYF,TGTGCCAGCAGCTTGGGGACAGGATACGAGCAGTACTTC
TRBJ2-3,.,.,16,TRBV4-2,CASSQIAEMLGDTQYF,TGTGCCAGCAGCCAGATAGCGGAAATGTTAGGAGATACGCAGTATTTT
TRBJ2-4,.,.,18,TRBV7-9,CASSLLNLALLAKNIQYF,TGTGCCAGCAGTCTACTTAATCTAGCCCTTCTAGCCAAAAACATTCAGTACTTC
TRBJ2-3,.,.,13,TRBV6-5,CASSRDNTDTQYF,TGTGCCAGCAGCCGGGACAACACAGATACGCAGTATTTT
TRBJ1-1,.,.,13,TRBV7-9,CASSLVSYTEAFF,TGTGCCAGCAGCTTAGTGTCCTACACTGAAGCTTTCTTT
TRBJ1-3,once,TRBD1,17,TRBV3-1/TRBV3-2,CASSQADRGRTGNTIYF,TGTGCCAGCAGCCAGGCCGACAGGGGAAGAACTGGAAACACCATATATTTT